This T cell receptor beta chain originates from a study of CD8+ T cells in alopecia areata. Looking at the study overall: Treatment with tofacitinib (6 to 18 months) was followed by 6 months off drug. Study-level findings and limits: Unlike in mice, where it was clearer, TCR sharing across patients was less clear, possibly HLA-related. The study found higher clonality in lesional than normal scalp, especially in alopecia totalis/universalis.

Extracted from the samples, RNA was reverse transcribed into cDNA to serve as the sequencing template. Data came from immunoSEQ multiplex PCR; TCRdb stores just in-frame clones and leaves some out. The table lists thousands of clones, approximately 67% of them singletons, with 11% to 15% in the top ten. Both peripheral blood and punch biopsies of lesional scalp skin were obtained from patients who had alopecia areata. The V and J ends lost 3 bases and 9 bases respectively, with 9 bases between them. The CDR3 consists of 12 residues. The germline V gene encodes CDR1 MNHNY and CDR2 SVGAGI (reference sequence). To note about this clone: The antigen is not known.

The V gene is TRBV6-6, the J gene TRBJ2-1; D is unclear. This sample comprised skin, obtained at week 0. This TCR came from a human donor with alopecia areata. The CDR3 sequence is CASSYISGEQFF. The CDR3 DNA reads TGTGCCAGCAGTTATATTTCGGGTGAGCAGTTCTTC.